This passage covers 15 T cell receptor beta chains from one sample sequenced in a study of post-analysis software for immune sequencing data. Whole-study findings and limits: Included in a set of 5 or 6 TRBV segments more frequent in patients than controls were TRBV5-6, TRBV5-1 and TRBV20-1.

Unique molecular identifiers were present in the TCR beta cDNA libraries. TCRdb re-called the PCR reads through MiXCR, storing one row per CDR3 protein. This table has roughly 600,000 distinct CDR3 sequences, 44% appearing once. The antigens of these receptors remain unknown. What was sequenced was blood. These TCRs come from a girl between 10 and 17 years old with multiple sclerosis.

The V and J genes are TRBV7-3 and TRBJ2-1; 11 bases are shared with TRBD2. V trimming: 2 bases; J trimming: 6 bases; junction bases outside the gene matches: 9. Germline V gene data show CDR1 as SGHTA and CDR2 as FQGTGA. The CDR3 sequence is 17 residues long. DNA for the CDR3: TGTGCCAGCAGCTTAGTACCTACCGGGACTAGCGGCAATGAGCAGTTCTTC. Encoded protein: CASSLVPTGTSGNEQFF.

On this clonotype itself: One junction end disagrees with the germline gene, perhaps due to a read error. V is TRBV27 and J is TRBJ2-1, with D perhaps matching TRBD1 or TRBD2 (6 bases each). CDR1 and CDR2 from the germline V gene are MNHEY and SMNVEV (reference sequence). The CDR3 is 17 residues long. The CDR3 spells CASSLYRGRRDNNEQFF. As DNA, the CDR3 is TGTGCCAGCAGTTTATACCGGGGGAGGAGGGACAACAATGAGCAGTTTTTC.

V is TRBV12-3 or TRBV12-4 and J is TRBJ1-2; 10 bases are a match to TRBD1. The V gene end was trimmed by 3 bases and the J gene end by 7 bases; junction bases not matched to a gene: 8. The CDR3 has 15 residues. As DNA, the CDR3 is TGTGCCAGCAGTTTCCGGACAGGGGGTGTGACTGGCTACACCTTC. The encoded protein is CASSFRTGGVTGYTF.

This clonotype was detected only once. The J gene is TRBJ2-7, the V gene TRBV2; TRBD1 is a possible D gene (5 bases). V was cut by 6 bases and J by 7 bases, with 19 bases left in between. The CDR3 sequence is 14 residues long. Germline assignment: CDR1 SNHLY and CDR2 FYNNEI. CDR3 residues: CASSDSRPPHEQYF. The CDR3 nucleotides read TGTGCCAGCAGCGACAGTCGGCCCCCACATGAGCAGTACTTC.

The chain uses TRBV5-1 and TRBJ1-2, with 7 bases fitting TRBD1. The CDR3 is 15 amino acids. J gave up 2 bases and V 3 bases, and 7 bases lay outside the gene matches. CDR1 is SGHRS and CDR2 is YFSETQ in the germline V gene. The CDR3 bases are TGCGCCAGCAGCTCTGGACAGGCGCCCAACTATGGCTACACCTTC. Translated: CASSSGQAPNYGYTF.

V is TRBV12-3 or TRBV12-4 and J is TRBJ2-2; TRBD2 is a possible D gene (6 bases). CDR3 size: 15 residues. Trimming shortened V by 8 bases and J by 4 bases, and 17 bases separated the two germline ends. CDR3 coding DNA: TGTGCCAGCCCCGGGGGATATAGGGTCACCGGGGAGCTGTTTTTT. This gives the protein CASPGGYRVTGELFF.

This clonotype was picked up many times. The chain carries TRBV4-1 and TRBJ2-7; D call uncertain. There are 14 residues in the CDR3. The germline V and J ends were trimmed by 3 bases and 0 bases, with 9 bases remaining between them. Germline V gene data show CDR1 as MGHRA and CDR2 as YSYEKL. CDR3 DNA: TGCGCCAGCAGCCAGTTGACGGCCTCCTACGAGCAGTACTTC. Encoded protein: CASSQLTASYEQYF.

In its sample, this clonotype was seen a few times. The chain recombines TRBV3-1 with TRBJ2-7, with 9 bases that match TRBD2. J lost 3 bases, V lost 2 bases, and 8 bases had no gene match. The CDR3 extends over 16 amino acids. Germline loops: CDR1 LGHDT, CDR2 YNNKEL (reference sequence). The DNA of the CDR3 is TGTGCCAGCAGCCAACCTGGGACTAGCATGTTCTACGAGCAGTACTTC. Its protein is CASSQPGTSMFYEQYF.

The chain joins TRBV12-3 or TRBV12-4 to TRBJ2-7; no firm D call. Near its end, the DNA agrees better with TRBJ2-5, so the J call may be wrong. The CDR3 is 13 residues long. This CDR3 is CASSSASSETQYF. CDR3 bases: TGTGCCAGCAGTTCCGCCTCCTCAGAGACCCAGTACTTC.

This clonotype was counted only a few times. The gene calls are TRBV24-1 and TRBJ2-5; no clear D. V was trimmed by 2 bases and J by 5 bases, leaving 5 bases between them. The CDR3 length is 12 residues. Germline V gives CDR1 KGHDR, CDR2 SFDVKD. The CDR3 loop is CATSDSAETQYF. CDR3 coding DNA: TGTGCCACCAGTGATTCAGCTGAGACCCAGTACTTC.

The chain recombines TRBV7-8 with TRBJ1-2; 8 bases align to TRBD1. The CDR3 totals 16 residues. V lost 1 base and J lost 4; bases outside the gene matches: 8. Per germline, CDR1 SGHVS and CDR2 FQNEAQ. CDR3 region: CASSLVGQAILYGYTF. In DNA, the CDR3 is TGTGCCAGCAGCTTAGTGGGACAGGCGATCCTCTATGGCTACACCTTC.

This clonotype occurred a few times. CDR3 in amino acids: CASSQGGGAMNTEAFF. In nucleotides, the CDR3 is TGTGCCAGCAGCCAAGGAGGTGGGGCCATGAACACTGAAGCTTTCTTT. The chain is built from TRBV4-2 and TRBJ1-1, with D possibly matching TRBD1 (5 bases). This CDR3 has 16 residues. V was pared by 1 base and J by 0 bases, with 12 bases between. The germline V gene has CDR1 LGHNA and CDR2 YNFKEQ.

The chain carries TRBV20-1 and TRBJ2-5, with D possibly matching TRBD1 (5 bases). V was pared by 0 bases and J by 11 bases, with 16 bases between. Germline CDR1 is DFQATT and CDR2 is SNEGSKA (reference sequence). The length of the CDR3 is 13 residues. For the CDR3, the DNA is TGCAGTGCTAGAGAATTAGTCGAAAAGGGGCAGTACTTC. It yields the protein CSARELVEKGQYF.

V is TRBV7-9 and J is TRBJ1-2; 8 bases are shared with TRBD1. Germline loops: CDR1 SEHNR, CDR2 FQNEAQ (reference sequence). Unmatched junction bases numbered 8, after V lost 5 bases and J lost 3 bases. The CDR3 spans 15 residues. The CDR3 region has the DNA TGTGCCAGCAGCAGGACCCAGGGGGCGGACTATGGCTACACCTTC. Translation: CASSRTQGADYGYTF.

There are a few counts of this clonotype. The V and J genes are TRBV5-1 and TRBJ2-5, with 10 bases that match TRBD2. The assigned J gene may be wrong: the sequence end matches TRBJ2-7 better. The CDR3 is 15 amino acids. Germline V gene lookup returns CDR1 SGHRS and CDR2 YFSETQ. The CDR3 sequence: CASSLLSSGSYEQYF. DNA for the CDR3: TGCGCCAGCAGCCTTCTGTCTAGCGGGAGCTACGAGCAGTACTTC.